The entry that follows covers one T cell receptor (beta chain) sequence. Its antigen remains unknown. The data were obtained in a study of blood T cells in healthy people across ages. General observations from the study: Long-lived donors had more naive CD4+ cells and higher diversity than aged donors.

CDR1 and CDR2 (germline): SGHRS, YFSETQ. With 4 bases clipped from V and 1 base from J, the junction kept 2 bases outside the gene matches. The CDR3 has 15 amino acids. Combining a sample-barcoded 5' primer with a J-beta primer mix, a second PCR ran for roughly 6 to 11 cycles. Using its own MiXCR run on the 5' RACE reads, TCRdb lists one record per CDR3 protein. The data show roughly 800,000 distinct CDR3 sequences, about 26% seen once. There were healthy Caucasian individuals from Russia, aged 6 to 90, serving as donors. These data were likewise used in another study, on T cells of mothers and their children.

The TCR was taken from a boy aged 10-17 years in good health. J is TRBJ2-5 and V is TRBV5-1, with 12 bases that match TRBD2. Sequenced material: blood. The CDR3 region has the DNA TGCGCCAGCAGCAGGACTAGCGGGGTCCAAGAGACCCAGTACTTC. This encodes CASSRTSGVQETQYF.